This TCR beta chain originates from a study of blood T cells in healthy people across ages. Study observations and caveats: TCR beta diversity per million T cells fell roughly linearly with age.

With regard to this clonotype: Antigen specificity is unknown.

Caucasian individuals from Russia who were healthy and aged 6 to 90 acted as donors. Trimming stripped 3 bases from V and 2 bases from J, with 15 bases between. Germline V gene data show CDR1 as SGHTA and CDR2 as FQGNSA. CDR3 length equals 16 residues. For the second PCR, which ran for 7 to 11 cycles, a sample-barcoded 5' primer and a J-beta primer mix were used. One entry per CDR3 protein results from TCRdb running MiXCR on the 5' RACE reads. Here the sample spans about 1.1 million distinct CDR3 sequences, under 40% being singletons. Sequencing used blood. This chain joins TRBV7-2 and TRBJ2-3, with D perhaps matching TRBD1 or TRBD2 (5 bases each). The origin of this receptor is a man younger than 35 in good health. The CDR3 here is CASSLYVGEYTDTQYF. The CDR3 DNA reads TGTGCCAGCAGCTTGTATGTGGGGGAGTACACAGATACGCAGTATTTT.